The source of this T cell receptor (beta chain) is a study of shared T cell receptors in the human thymus. Measured with immunoSEQ multiplex PCR; TCRdb has only the in-frame clones, and not every one. This sample carries some 720,000 clones, approximately 88% of them seen once, and the ten largest clones take over 0.008%. The ends lost 1 base at V and 0 bases at J; junction bases unmatched: 6. Per the germline V gene, CDR1 is SNHLY and CDR2 is FYNNEI. The CDR3 consists of 17 residues. The sample was also reused in another study, on human thymus T cells. That report adds: Resections were taken during corrective heart surgery, and the thymus tissue came from these.

The TCR sequence derives from a boy younger than two with a congenital heart defect. The genes are TRBV2 and TRBJ2-3; 8 bases match TRBD2. The sequenced sample was thymocytes. CDR3 amino acids: CASSEVREGISTDTQYF. The CDR3 DNA is TGTGCCAGCAGTGAAGTTCGGGAGGGGATAAGCACAGATACGCAGTATTTT.